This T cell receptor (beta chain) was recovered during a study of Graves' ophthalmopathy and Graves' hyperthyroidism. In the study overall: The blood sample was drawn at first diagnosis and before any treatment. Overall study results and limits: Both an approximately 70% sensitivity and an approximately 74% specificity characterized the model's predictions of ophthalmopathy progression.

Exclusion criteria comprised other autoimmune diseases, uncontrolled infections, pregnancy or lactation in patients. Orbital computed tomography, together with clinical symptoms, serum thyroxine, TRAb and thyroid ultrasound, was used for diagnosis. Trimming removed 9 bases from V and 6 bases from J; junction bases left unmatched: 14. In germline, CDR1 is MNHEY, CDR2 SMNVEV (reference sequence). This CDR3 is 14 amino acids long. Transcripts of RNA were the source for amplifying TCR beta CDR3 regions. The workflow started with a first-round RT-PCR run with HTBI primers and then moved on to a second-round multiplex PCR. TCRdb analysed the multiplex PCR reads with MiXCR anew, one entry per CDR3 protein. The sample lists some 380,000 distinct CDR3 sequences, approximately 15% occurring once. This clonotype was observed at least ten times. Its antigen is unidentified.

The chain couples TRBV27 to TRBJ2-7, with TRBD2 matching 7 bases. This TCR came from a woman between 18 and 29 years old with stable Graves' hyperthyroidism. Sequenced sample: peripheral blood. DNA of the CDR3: TGTGCCAGTTCAGGCGGACTAGGACCCTCCGAGCAGTACTTC. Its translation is CASSGGLGPSEQYF.